Listed below are T cell receptor beta chains from one sample, sequenced in a study of blood T cell repertoires in COVID-19. Only in-frame clones appear in the TCRdb table, and some are missing; sequencing was by immunoSEQ multiplex PCR. The sample carries about 350,000 clones, roughly 87% recorded once. The sequenced material came from peripheral blood. Receptors originate from a woman aged 60-75 years with COVID-19, enrolled during active disease. The CDR3 runs from the conserved cysteine through the conserved F or W. The D gene is left open where the match is weak. The size entry is marked missing in some rows and otherwise reads once, few, many or a size class.

d_call clone_size j_call v_call cdr3_nt cdr3_aa
TRBD1 NA TRBJ1-3 TRBV5-1 TGCGCCAGCAGCTTGGAATACAGGGGGTCTGGAGACACCATATATTTT CASSLEYRGSGDTIYF
TRBD1 NA TRBJ1-2 TRBV5-1 TGCGCCAGCGCCCCCGAGGGACAGGGTAACTATGGCTACACCTTC CASAPEGQGNYGYTF
NA NA TRBJ1-1 TRBV10-3 TGTGCCTCCAGAAAGGGGGACACTGAAGCTTTCTTT CASRKGDTEAFF
NA few TRBJ1-2 TRBV5-8 TGTGCCAGCAGCTCACGGGGTCAGCGCACCTTC CASSSRGQRTF
TRBD1 NA TRBJ2-7 TRBV6-2/TRBV6-3 TGTGCCAGCAGTTCTACCAACCTGGGGACCGGGACAGGGGCCGACGAGCAGTACTTC CASSSTNLGTGTGADEQYF
TRBD1 NA TRBJ2-3 TRBV19 TGTGCCAGCGGTATGGGACAGGGGGAGGCCCACACAGATACGCAGTATTTT CASGMGQGEAHTDTQYF
NA NA TRBJ1-2 TRBV19 TGTGCCAGTAGGCCCGGATCGGGACAAGCAACTTATGGCTACACCTTC CASRPGSGQATYGYTF
NA NA TRBJ1-1 TRBV19 TGTGCCAGTAGCCTCCTGGGAGGGCCGATCACTGAAGCTTTCTTT CASSLLGGPITEAFF
TRBD1 NA TRBJ1-6 TRBV9 TGTGCCAGCAGCCCCAACCCCGACAGGGGTAATTCACCCCTCCACTTT CASSPNPDRGNSPLHF
NA NA TRBJ1-4 TRBV6-5 TGTGCCAGCTCTGGAGCAGGGGTTAATGAAAAACTGTTTTTT CASSGAGVNEKLFF
NA once TRBJ2-5 TRBV19 TGTGCCAGTAGTCGAGCTAGCCGAGAGACCCAGTACTTC CASSRASRETQYF
NA NA TRBJ1-2 TRBV7-9 TGTGCCAGCAGCACCGGGGGGGCCTCGGAGGTTGGTGGCTACACCTTC CASSTGGASEVGGYTF
TRBD1 NA TRBJ1-2 TRBV6-5 TGTGCCAGCAAGGGACAGGGGGCTTCCTATGGCTACACCTTC CASKGQGASYGYTF